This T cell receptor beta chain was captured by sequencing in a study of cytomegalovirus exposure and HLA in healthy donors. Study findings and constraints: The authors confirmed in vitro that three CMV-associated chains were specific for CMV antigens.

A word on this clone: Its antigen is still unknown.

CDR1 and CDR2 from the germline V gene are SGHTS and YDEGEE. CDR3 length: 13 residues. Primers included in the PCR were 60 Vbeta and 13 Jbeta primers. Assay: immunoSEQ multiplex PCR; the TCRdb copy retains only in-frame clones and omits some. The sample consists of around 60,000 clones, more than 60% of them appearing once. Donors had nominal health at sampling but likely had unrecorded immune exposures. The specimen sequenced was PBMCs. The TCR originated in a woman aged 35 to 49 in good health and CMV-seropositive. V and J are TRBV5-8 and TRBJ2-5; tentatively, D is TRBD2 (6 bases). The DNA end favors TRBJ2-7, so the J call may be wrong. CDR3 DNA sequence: TGTGCCAGCAGCTTGCAGGGAGGCCACGAGCAGTACTTC. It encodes CASSLQGGHEQYF.